These T cell receptor beta chains were read from a single sample in a study of blood T cell repertoires in COVID-19. Sequenced by immunoSEQ multiplex PCR; TCRdb stores in-frame clones only, minus some. The repertoire holds some 230,000 clones, approximately 82% seen once, with 15% in the top ten. The material sequenced was PBMCs or T cells enriched from blood (not recorded which). These receptor sequences come from a man aged 35-49 years who had recovered from COVID-19. CDR3s leave out the opening cysteine and the closing phenylalanine or tryptophan. Rows may omit the clone size; those that give it use once, few, many or a size class.

v_gene,abundance,j_gene,CDR3aa
TRBV5-1,.,TRBJ1-6,ASSLDSNSPLH
TRBV4-3,.,TRBJ1-6,ASSQVQNSPLH
TRBV9,.,TRBJ1-6,ASSVGQGWGSPLH
TRBV28,.,TRBJ1-4,ASSRVRDRDGEKLF
TRBV2,.,TRBJ1-5,ASRNRDKGNQPQH
TRBV6-2/TRBV6-3,.,TRBJ1-1,ASSGQDRGLAF
TRBV11-2,many,TRBJ1-6,ASSLVPDSPLH
TRBV28,.,TRBJ1-4,ASSFFAGNNEKLF
TRBV3-1/TRBV3-2,.,TRBJ2-2,ASSLTSGGAGELF
TRBV13,.,TRBJ2-2,ASRLLGPYGTGELF
TRBV11-3,.,TRBJ2-2,ASSLEAPAGISGELF
TRBV5-1,.,TRBJ2-7,ATSYNSGGAYEQY
TRBV28,few,TRBJ1-1,ASSLTGATATEAF
TRBV27,once,TRBJ2-7,ASSLEGQGEQY
TRBV7-3,.,TRBJ1-1,ASSQDSNTEAF
TRBV6-6,.,TRBJ2-1,ASSQSHSSYNEQF
TRBV11-1,.,TRBJ2-7,ASSWGGGSYEQY
TRBV28,.,TRBJ1-2,ASSTGTSYGYT
TRBV3-1/TRBV3-2,.,TRBJ1-2,ASSQDRLGQGAGGYT
TRBV19,.,TRBJ1-2,ASSINIYGYT
TRBV5-1,few,TRBJ2-5,ASSIEGTKGETQY
TRBV5-1,.,TRBJ1-2,ASSLQGNYGYT
TRBV18,.,TRBJ1-1,ASSPSEDTEAF
TRBV21-1,.,TRBJ2-5,ASSKGGVAGDNETQY